Below are 27 T cell receptor beta chains sequenced from a single sample in a study of cytomegalovirus exposure and HLA in healthy donors. The study ran its PCR with 60 Vbeta and 13 Jbeta primers. Clones were read by immunoSEQ multiplex PCR, and TCRdb kept only the in-frame ones, dropping some. Of more than 200,000 clones detected, about 75% appear once; the ten largest clones hold 1.5% to 2%. The sequenced sample consisted of PBMCs. All receptors come from a man between 18 and 35 years old in good health and CMV-seronegative.

In this sample, this clone turned up a few times. CDR3 in amino acids: CASSSSYRVGGEAEYF. Here the CDR3 DNA reads TGTGCCAGCAGTTCCTCCTACCGGGTCGGGGGAGAGGCGGAGTACTTC. The V gene is TRBV28, the J gene TRBJ2-7; weak D call: TRBD2 (6 bases). Trimming removed 4 bases from V and 11 bases from J, with 27 bases in between. The CDR3 runs to 16 residues. Germline assignment: CDR1 MDHEN and CDR2 SYDVKM.

CDR3 coding DNA: TGTGCCAGCAGCTCGTGGAGGGGGGGGCGGACCACAGATACGCAGTATTTT. Encoded protein: CASSSWRGGRTTDTQYF. V and J are TRBV5-6 and TRBJ2-3; D possibly corresponds to TRBD2 (7 bases). The V end lost 3 bases, the J end lost 2 bases, and 19 bases lay between the germline ends. The CDR3 consists of 17 residues. Germline lookup yields CDR1 SGHDT and CDR2 YYEEEE.

The chain is built from TRBV6-6 and TRBJ2-7, with D uncertain. CDR3 length equals 12 residues. Between the trimmed V and J ends, which lost 6 bases and 0 bases, there was a span of 6 bases. Germline V CDR1 and CDR2: MNHNY, SVGAGI (reference sequence). The CDR3 nucleotides read TGTGCCAGCAGCCCCGGCTCCTACGAGCAGTACTTC. Amino acid sequence: CASSPGSYEQYF.

V gene TRBV5-1 combines with J gene TRBJ1-2, with TRBD1 matching over 8 bases. CDR1 and CDR2 (germline): SGHRS, YFSETQ. Trimming cost V 1 base and J 5 bases; bases outside gene matches: 7. This CDR3 region has 15 residues. CDR3 coding DNA: TGCGCCAGCAGCTTGTGGGCAGGGGGCGATTATGGCTACACCTTC. It yields the protein CASSLWAGGDYGYTF.

This chain links TRBV2 with TRBJ1-1; D is possibly TRBD1 (5 bases). The CDR3 totals 14 residues. Looked up from germline, CDR1 is SNHLY and CDR2 is FYNNEI. The V and J ends lost 6 bases and 4 bases respectively, with 15 bases between them. This CDR3 reads CASRGRGGSTEAFF. CDR3 sequence (DNA): TGTGCCAGCAGGGGGCGGGGTGGCAGCACTGAAGCTTTCTTT.

This chain uses TRBV11-2 with TRBJ1-2; D may be TRBD1 (5 bases). The V end lost 5 bases, the J end lost 0 bases, and 16 bases lay between the germline ends. CDR1 is SGHAT and CDR2 is FQNNGV in the germline V gene. The CDR3 loop spans 16 amino acids. CDR3 loop: CASSQTSGNSNYGYTF. The DNA of the CDR3 is TGTGCCAGCAGCCAAACTTCAGGGAACTCTAACTATGGCTACACCTTC.

The genes are TRBV2 and TRBJ1-2, with D perhaps TRBD1 (5 bases). The V gene lost 8 bases and the J gene lost 2 bases, with 15 bases spanning the gap. Per germline, CDR1 SNHLY and CDR2 FYNNEI. The CDR3 is 14 residues long. The CDR3 region has the DNA TGTGCCAGCCCCTACAGGTTTGTCAACTATGGCTACACCTTC. Protein: CASPYRFVNYGYTF.

The J gene is TRBJ1-5, the V gene TRBV30; D not certain. This CDR3 has 14 residues. In germline, CDR1 is GTSNPN, CDR2 SVGIG (reference sequence). V lost 5 bases and J lost 0, with 11 bases in between. CDR3 sequence: CAWDHGYSNQPQHF. Here the CDR3 DNA reads TGTGCCTGGGACCACGGGTATAGCAATCAGCCCCAGCATTTT.

The chain employs TRBV11-3 and TRBJ1-1; no clear D. V was clipped by 3 bases and J by 3 bases, with 2 bases between them. This CDR3 spans 11 amino acids. Germline CDR1 and CDR2: SGHNT and YENEEA. The CDR3 sequence is CASSFDTEAFF. In DNA, the CDR3 is TGTGCCAGCAGCTTCGACACTGAAGCTTTCTTT.

V and J are TRBV7-9 and TRBJ1-3, with D possibly TRBD1 on 6 matching bases. The CDR3 runs to 16 residues. Trimming pared 2 bases from V and 0 bases from J, leaving 11 bases between. The germline CDR1 and CDR2 sequences are SEHNR and FQNEAQ (reference sequence). The CDR3 reads CASSLSGDPSGNTIYF. The CDR3, as DNA: TGTGCCAGCAGCTTATCAGGGGACCCCTCTGGAAACACCATATATTTT.

Of note for this clone: At the DNA level, this CDR3 is encoded by other sequences in the same sample as well. The chain uses TRBV27 and TRBJ2-7; TRBD1 agrees at 9 bases. Trimming removed 0 bases from V and 3 bases from J; junction bases left unmatched: 6. Per germline, CDR1 MNHEY and CDR2 SMNVEV (reference sequence). This CDR3 has 16 amino acids. CDR3 DNA: TGTGCCAGCAGTTTATCGGTGGGACAGGGAATCTACGAGCAGTACTTC. This codes for CASSLSVGQGIYEQYF.

V is TRBV28 and J is TRBJ1-1; 11 nucleotides match TRBD1. The ends lost 5 bases at V and 3 bases at J; junction bases unmatched: 2. The CDR3 is 14 amino acids. Germline V gene data show CDR1 as MDHEN and CDR2 as SYDVKM. This CDR3 reads CASSPGQGDTEAFF. CDR3 DNA: TGTGCCAGCAGTCCGGGACAGGGGGACACTGAAGCTTTCTTT. The entire variable domain, with the rest obtained from reference TRBV28 and TRBJ1-1, is as follows: DVKVTQSSRYLVKRTGEKVFLECVQDMDHENMFWYRQDPGLGLRLIYFSYDVKMKEKGDIPEGYSVSREKKERFSLILESASTNQTSMYLCASSPGQGDTEAFFGQGTRLTVV.

The rearrangement uses TRBV6-1 and TRBJ1-3, with D tentatively TRBD1 (5 bases). This CDR3 has 14 residues. V was shortened by 3 bases and J by 3 bases, with 9 bases between the two germline ends. Per germline, CDR1 MNHNS and CDR2 SASEGT. The CDR3 is CASSDRRGGNTIYF. The CDR3 DNA reads TGTGCCAGCAGTGATAGAAGGGGTGGAAACACCATATATTTT.

The CDR3 DNA follows: TGCGCCAGCAGCTTGGCCCCGGGGGGCAGTGGAAACACCATATATTTT. It yields the protein CASSLAPGGSGNTIYF. J is TRBJ1-3 and V is TRBV5-1; a possible D gene is TRBD1 (6 bases). V was shortened by 0 bases and J by 3 bases, with 13 bases between the two germline ends. In germline, CDR1 is SGHRS, CDR2 YFSETQ. The CDR3 totals 16 residues. The whole variable domain, remainder taken from reference TRBV5-1 and TRBJ1-3, is KAGVTQTPRYLIKTRGQQVTLSCSPISGHRSVSWYQQTPGQGLQFLFEYFSETQRNKGNFPGRFSGRQFSNSRSEMNVSTLELGDSALYLCASSLAPGGSGNTIYFGEGSWLTVV.

This rearrangement joins TRBV10-3 to TRBJ2-7; a possible D gene is TRBD1 (6 bases). The V end lost 3 bases, the J end lost 4 bases, and 22 bases lay between the germline ends. The germline V gene encodes CDR1 ENHRY and CDR2 SYGVKD. This CDR3 is 17 amino acids long. The CDR3 nucleotides are TGTGCCATCAGTGATTCCCCGACAGGTAAAGAGAATTACGAGCAGTACTTC. This encodes CAISDSPTGKENYEQYF.

The rearrangement uses TRBV27 and TRBJ1-2, with D possibly matching TRBD1 (5 bases). CDR1 MNHEY and CDR2 SMNVEV come from the germline V gene (reference sequence). Trimming cost V 7 bases and J 3 bases, with 18 bases left between them. The CDR3 contains 15 residues. Here the CDR3 reads CASTSRGGFDYGYTF. The CDR3 DNA reads TGTGCCAGCACCTCTCGGGGGGGTTTCGACTATGGCTACACCTTC.

As to this clone: The junction departs from germline at one end; a sequencing error may be responsible. The chain is built from TRBV9 and TRBJ2-2; 16 positions match TRBD2. Germline V gives CDR1 SGDLS, CDR2 YYNGEE. This CDR3 has 19 amino acids. As DNA, the CDR3 is TGTGTCAGCAGCGCTACCGGGACTAGCGGGAGGGCCGGCACCGGGGAGCTGTTTTTT. Protein sequence: CVSSATGTSGRAGTGELFF.

The genes are TRBV7-8 and TRBJ2-3; D is perhaps TRBD1 (5 bases). This CDR3 contains 13 residues. Germline V gene data show CDR1 as SGHVS and CDR2 as FQNEAQ. V lost 1 base to trimming and J lost 7 bases, with 9 bases between them. This CDR3 reads CASSLEKGYTQYF. The CDR3, as DNA: TGTGCCAGCAGCTTAGAAAAGGGGTATACGCAGTATTTT.

The CDR3: CSGATASTDTQYF. The CDR3 bases are TGCAGCGGTGCGACAGCTAGCACAGATACGCAGTATTTT. This chain connects TRBV29-1 to TRBJ2-3; TRBD1 is a possible D gene (5 bases). Germline lookup yields CDR1 SQVTM and CDR2 ANQGSEA. The CDR3 consists of 13 residues. Trimming left V 7 bases short and J 0 bases short, with 11 bases between.

The CDR3 region has the DNA TGTGCCAGCAGCTTGGCCGGGAACTACTATGGCTACACCTTC. Residues: CASSLAGNYYGYTF. J is TRBJ1-2 and V is TRBV5-6; D unclear. The ends were cut back, 0 bases at V and 3 bases at J, with 9 bases in the middle. The V gene's germline CDR1 is SGHDT and CDR2 YYEEEE. The CDR3 totals 14 residues. Full variable domain (remainder filled in from reference TRBV5-6 and TRBJ1-2): DAGVTQSPTHLIKTRGQQVTLRCSPKSGHDTVSWYQQALGQGPQFIFQYYEEEERQRGNFPDRFSGHQFPNYSSELNVNALLLGDSALYLCASSLAGNYYGYTFGSGTRLTVV.

This chain links TRBV27 with TRBJ2-1; D is possibly TRBD1 (6 bases). Germline-derived CDR1 and CDR2 are MNHEY and SMNVEV (reference sequence). The CDR3 covers 13 residues. The V end was cut by 5 bases, the J end by 8 bases, with 13 bases between. The CDR3 is CASSARDTHEQFF. The CDR3 nucleotides read TGTGCCAGCAGTGCCCGGGACACCCATGAGCAGTTCTTC.

J is TRBJ2-2 and V is TRBV30; TRBD2 agrees at 8 bases. Germline V gives CDR1 GTSNPN, CDR2 SVGIG (reference sequence). V lost 2 bases and J lost 7; bases outside the gene matches: 9. The CDR3 spans 15 residues. Written as DNA, the CDR3 is TGTGCCTGGAGTCCGGGACTAGGAGGCATCGGGGAGCTGTTTTTT. Amino acid sequence: CAWSPGLGGIGELFF.

This clone showed up just once. The V gene is TRBV7-2, the J gene TRBJ1-5; D not certain. The CDR3 consists of 12 residues. CDR1 is SGHTA, CDR2 FQGNSA, per germline. V shed 1 base and J shed 7 bases, with 5 bases lying between them. CDR3 sequence reads: CASSLGSQPQHF. In DNA, the CDR3 is TGTGCCAGCAGCTTAGGTAGCCAGCCCCAGCATTTT.

The CDR3: CASSLVERSFSYTF. In DNA, the CDR3 is TGTGCCAGCAGCTTAGTCGAGAGGTCCTTTAGCTACACCTTC. This chain links TRBV7-9 with TRBJ1-2; D ambiguous. CDR3 size: 14 residues. V was clipped by 1 base and J by 9 bases, with 15 bases between them. Germline values: CDR1 SEHNR, CDR2 FQNEAQ (reference sequence).

The V call is TRBV5-1, the J call TRBJ2-1, with 10 nucleotides matching TRBD2. This CDR3 has 19 amino acids. Germline-derived CDR1 and CDR2 are SGHRS and YFSETQ. V dropped 4 bases and J dropped 4; count of bases not matched to a gene: 17. The CDR3: CASSRTSSGRTLRYNEQFF. CDR3 coding DNA: TGCGCCAGCAGCCGCACGTCTAGCGGGAGAACCTTACGATACAATGAGCAGTTCTTC.

This clone was seen more than once but under ten times. The rearrangement uses TRBV5-1 and TRBJ2-4; no firm D call. The V gene's germline CDR1 is SGHRS and CDR2 YFSETQ. Trimming left V 3 bases short and J 2 bases short, with 9 bases between. This CDR3 has 14 amino acids. The CDR3 DNA reads TGCGCCAGCAGCTCCTCGGGTACCAAAAACATTCAGTACTTC. Amino acid sequence: CASSSSGTKNIQYF. Filled out from reference TRBV5-1 and TRBJ2-4, the complete variable domain reads KAGVTQTPRYLIKTRGQQVTLSCSPISGHRSVSWYQQTPGQGLQFLFEYFSETQRNKGNFPGRFSGRQFSNSRSEMNVSTLELGDSALYLCASSSSGTKNIQYFGAGTRLSVL.

This chain joins TRBV7-6 and TRBJ2-3, with D possibly matching TRBD2 (6 bases). V lost 1 base and J lost 4, with 9 bases in between. Germline V gene lookup returns CDR1 SGHVS and CDR2 FNYEAQ. This CDR3 is 14 amino acids long. CDR3 nucleotide sequence: TGTGCCAGCAGCTTAGTTGGGGAGGCAGATACGCAGTATTTT. Amino acid sequence: CASSLVGEADTQYF.